The 4 T cell receptor beta chains below come from one sample, sequenced in a study of T cells after yellow fever vaccination (dated by TCRdb to between 2018 and 2021). The library was made by 5' RACE. The reads were generated on an Illumina HiSeq 2500. TCRdb reprocessing: public reads trimmed at Q25 with fastp, clones called with MiXCR, in-frame beta chains kept. A single entry per CDR3 protein holds the most common genes and DNA from its merged rows. Counted in this sample were hundreds of thousands of distinct CDR3 sequences; approximately 13% of them appeared once. Under 15% of the sample belongs to the ten largest clones. According to the study, the label for this sample's treatment or condition signals: live attenuated yellow fever vaccine strain. Sequencing used PBMCs, obtained on the day of the yellow fever booster vaccination. These TCRs come from a man under 40 who received the YFV17D yellow fever vaccine.

This rearrangement joins TRBV6-7 to TRBJ2-1, with 8 bases identical to TRBD1. TRBV6-7 is an open reading frame whose function is uncertain. The CDR3 length is 14 residues. The CDR3 protein is CATSYPDRGNEQFF. CDR3 coding DNA: TGTGCGACCAGTTATCCAGACAGGGGCAATGAGCAGTTCTTC.

The gene calls are TRBV2 and TRBJ2-4; D is ambiguous. Trimming pared 7 bases from V and 5 bases from J, leaving 6 bases between. This CDR3 has 11 amino acids. Germline V gives CDR1 SNHLY, CDR2 FYNNEI. The CDR3 here is CASTPQNIQYF. The CDR3 DNA reads as TGTGCCAGCACGCCCCAAAACATTCAGTACTTC.

This clonotype was picked up a small number of times. J is TRBJ1-2 and V is TRBV12-3 or TRBV12-4; 7 bases map to TRBD1. The CDR3 totals 15 residues. The V and J ends lost 2 bases and 1 base, in that order; junction bases with no gene match: 4. This chain's CDR3 is CASSLWTGINYGYTF. The CDR3 DNA sequence: TGTGCCAGCAGTTTATGGACAGGAATTAACTATGGCTACACCTTC.

V usage is TRBV19 and J usage is TRBJ2-5; D perhaps matches TRBD1 (6 bases). The CDR3 contains 16 residues. The germline CDR1 and CDR2 sequences are LNHDA and SQIVND (reference sequence). V was clipped by 5 bases and J by 2 bases, with 18 bases between them. DNA of the CDR3: TGTGCCAGTAGTCCCCGCCCCTCGGGACAACAAGAGACCCAGTACTTC. Protein sequence: CASSPRPSGQQETQYF.